Below, one T cell receptor beta chain is given with its context. Its target is not known. The primer mix had 60 Vbeta and 13 Jbeta primers. Using immunoSEQ multiplex PCR, the repertoire was profiled, and TCRdb retains in-frame clones only, with some absent. Here the sample spans around 140,000 clones, around 10% being singletons. V gave up 7 bases and J gave up 9 bases; unmatched junction bases: 4. The CDR3 is 11 residues long. Germline assignment: CDR1 MNHNS and CDR2 SASEGT. This entry belongs to a study of cytomegalovirus exposure and HLA in healthy donors. Overall study findings and caveats: Approximately 18,000 TCR beta sequences were associated with HLA alleles at 0.05 false discovery rate in a later analysis.

Each donor was nominally healthy when sampled (though unrecorded immune exposures were likely). Sequencing used PBMCs. This clonotype was obtained from a man in his forties or fifties in good health and CMV-seronegative. The rearrangement uses TRBV6-1 and TRBJ2-5; 8 bases agree with TRBD2. The CDR3 reads CASTNGGAQYF. In DNA, the CDR3 is TGTGCCAGCACCAACGGGGGGGCCCAGTACTTC.